One TCR beta chain is described in this entry. The data were obtained in a study of shared clonotypes between healthy human individuals. Background on the study: There were three CD4 naive, three CD4 memory, two CD8 naive and one CD8 memory plates per donor.

The V end was cut by 3 bases, the J end by 2 bases, with 11 bases between. From germline, CDR1 is MNHEY and CDR2 SMNVEV (reference sequence). This CDR3 comprises 15 residues. In the study's own analysis: ImmunoSEQ sequences covered only the junction and lacked quality scores; filtering therefore differed. The data were produced by immunoSEQ multiplex PCR, yet TCRdb's version contains in-frame clones alone and is incomplete. The DNA gave D and trimming, while V, J and clone size come from that table. The sample records about 2.4 million clones, roughly 93% being singletons. The chain is built from TRBV27 and TRBJ1-5; D unresolved. Sample: naive CD4+ T cells from PBMCs. Subset reported: CD45RA+ positively selected. This TCR was sampled from a man younger than 35 in good health. Some clones in this sample may be carry-over from other donors' samples. CDR3 sequence reads: CASSFGGLGNQPQHF. The CDR3 coding sequence is TGTGCCAGCAGTTTCGGAGGGCTGGGCAATCAGCCCCAGCATTTT.